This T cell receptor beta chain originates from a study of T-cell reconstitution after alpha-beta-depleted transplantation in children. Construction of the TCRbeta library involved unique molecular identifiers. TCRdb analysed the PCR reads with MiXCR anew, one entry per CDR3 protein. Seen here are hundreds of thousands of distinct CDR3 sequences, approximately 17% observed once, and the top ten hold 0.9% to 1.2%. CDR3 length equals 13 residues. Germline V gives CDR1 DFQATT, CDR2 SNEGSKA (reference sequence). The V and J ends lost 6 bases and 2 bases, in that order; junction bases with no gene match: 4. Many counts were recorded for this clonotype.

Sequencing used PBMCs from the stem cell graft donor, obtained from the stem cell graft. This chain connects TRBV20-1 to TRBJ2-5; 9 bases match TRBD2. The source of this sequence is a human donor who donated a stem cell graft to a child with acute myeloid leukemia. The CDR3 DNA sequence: TGCAGTGCCTCAGCGGGGGGTCAAGAGACCCAGTACTTC. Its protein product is CSASAGGQETQYF.